These 30 T cell receptor beta chains were sequenced from one sample in a study of T cells in Graves' hyperthyroidism and ophthalmopathy (dated by TCRdb to about 2019). Library preparation was by multiplex PCR. The instrument was an Illumina HiSeq 2000. Amplification of TCR beta CDR3 regions was carried out from RNA transcripts. The TCR CDR3 was subjected to a first round of RT-PCR using the HTBI primer set and the Qiagen OneStep RT-PCR kit. TCRdb reanalyzed the raw reads on its own, using fastp at Q25 for trimming and MiXCR for clone calling, and kept in-frame beta chains. When rows share a CDR3 protein, they turn into one entry using the most common DNA and genes. Within this sample are 550,000 to 700,000 distinct CDR3 sequences, with 46% of them counted one time only. The ten largest clones capture about 20% of the sample. The specimen was peripheral blood or thyroid tissue (not recorded which). These receptors were obtained from an adult woman with Graves' disease, either hyperthyroidism or ophthalmopathy (not recorded which).

Points on this clonotype: This may be a read error: a much more frequent sequence differs by one nucleotide. The chain recombines TRBV6-1 with TRBJ1-1, with no clear D. The CDR3 extends over 14 amino acids. Germline V CDR1 and CDR2: MNHNS, SASEGT. V was cut by 6 bases and J by 4 bases, with 15 bases left in between. CDR3 protein: CASRPHYSATEAFF. The CDR3 nucleotides are TGTGCCAGCAGGCCACATTATTCGGCCACTGAAGCTTTCTTT.

A few counts support this clonotype. V gene TRBV15 combines with J gene TRBJ1-5; D gene uncertain. The CDR3 contains 15 residues. Trimming stripped 6 bases from V and 5 bases from J, with 17 bases between. CDR1 and CDR2 from the germline V gene are LNHNV and YYDKDF (reference sequence). CDR3 nucleotides: TGTGCCACCAGGACCGCGAGTGCGTTCGATCAGCCCCAGCATTTT. Translated: CATRTASAFDQPQHF.

This clonotype showed up many times. The rearrangement links TRBV5-1 to TRBJ2-6; D is unresolved. The germline gives CDR1 SGHRS, CDR2 YFSETQ. The CDR3 runs 16 residues. V shed 1 base and J shed 0 bases, with 8 bases lying between them. This chain's CDR3 is CASSLSAVSGANVLTF. In DNA, the CDR3 is TGCGCCAGCAGCTTGTCGGCGGTCTCTGGGGCCAACGTCCTGACTTTC.

This CDR3 is CSAPRGQGARQPQYF. The CDR3 DNA reads as TGCAGTGCCCCGAGAGGGCAGGGGGCGCGTCAGCCCCAGTACTTC. This sequence joins TRBV20-1 and TRBJ2-5; 8 positions match TRBD1. The CDR3 extends over 15 amino acids. Germline loops: CDR1 DFQATT, CDR2 SNEGSKA (reference sequence). Losses at the gene ends were 6 bases for V and 9 bases for J; bases not matched to a gene: 18.

This clonotype was picked up one time. J is TRBJ2-2 and V is TRBV10-3; D is tentatively TRBD1 or TRBD2 (5 bases each). Trimming shortened V by 7 bases and J by 4 bases, and 10 bases separated the two germline ends. Germline loops: CDR1 ENHRY, CDR2 SYGVKD. The CDR3 has 13 amino acids. This CDR3 is CAITNGGTGELFF. Here the CDR3 DNA reads TGTGCCATCACTAATGGGGGCACCGGGGAGCTGTTTTTT.

Note on this clonotype: A read error may explain this, as a much larger clone is one base away. The V gene is TRBV7-3, the J gene TRBJ2-2; D is possibly TRBD2 (6 bases). The CDR3 has 16 amino acids. CDR1 and CDR2 (germline): SGHTA, FQGTGA. CDR3 coding DNA: TGTGCCGGCAGCCTTATGGCGGGATCGCCCACCGGGGAGCTGTTTTTT. Its translation is CAGSLMAGSPTGELFF. Using reference TRBV7-3 and TRBJ2-2 for the parts outside the CDR3, the full variable domain is GAGVSQTPSNKVTEKGKYVELRCDPISGHTALYWYRQSLGQGPEFLIYFQGTGAADDSGLPNDRFFAVRPEGSVSTLKIQRTERGDSAVYLCAGSLMAGSPTGELFFGEGSRLTVL.

This clonotype was recorded many times. This sequence joins TRBV9 and TRBJ2-2; 8 bases are a match to TRBD2. In germline, CDR1 is SGDLS, CDR2 YYNGEE. With 4 bases clipped from V and 3 bases from J, the junction kept 8 bases outside the gene matches. This CDR3 has 16 residues. The CDR3 spells CASSIFGTRDTGELFF. The DNA of the CDR3 is TGTGCCAGCAGCATCTTCGGGACTAGAGACACCGGGGAGCTGTTTTTT.

This clonotype was recorded at least ten times. This chain connects TRBV19 to TRBJ1-1; D is possibly TRBD1 (6 bases). The germline V gene encodes CDR1 LNHDA and CDR2 SQIVND (reference sequence). V lost 6 bases and J lost 3, with 8 bases in between. The CDR3 extends over 12 amino acids. CDR3 bases: TGTGCCAGTAGGGGGGCATACACTGAAGCTTTCTTT. The encoded protein is CASRGAYTEAFF.

Concerning this clonotype: A read error may produce the germline difference seen at one junction end. This rearrangement joins TRBV2 to TRBJ2-7; either TRBD1 or TRBD2 may fit D (5 bases each). CDR1 and CDR2 from the germline V gene are SNHLY and FYNNEI. CDR3 length equals 16 residues. The CDR3 loop is CASSKGPGLNTGELYF. For the CDR3, the DNA is TGTGCCAGCAGTAAGGGGCCTGGGCTTAACACCGGGGAGCTGTACTTC.

V is TRBV7-6 and J is TRBJ2-5; tentatively, D is TRBD1 (5 bases). CDR3 size: 13 residues. With 1 base removed from V and 7 bases from J, the gap between germline ends came to 10 bases. CDR1 is SGHVS and CDR2 is FNYEAQ in the germline V gene. The CDR3 DNA is TGTGCCAGCAGCTTAGAGGGGCCAGGGACCCAGTACTTC. Protein: CASSLEGPGTQYF. The full variable domain, completed using reference TRBV7-6 and TRBJ2-5, is GAGVSQSPRYKVTKRGQDVALRCDPISGHVSLYWYRQALGQGPEFLTYFNYEAQQDKSGLPNDRFSAERPEGSISTLTIQRTEQRDSAMYRCASSLEGPGTQYFGPGTRLLVL.

The chain uses TRBV11-1 and TRBJ1-2; the D is unclear. This CDR3 has 13 amino acids. Germline CDR1 and CDR2: SGHAT and FQDESV (reference sequence). The V gene lost 8 bases and the J gene lost 2 bases, with 12 bases spanning the gap. CDR3 in amino acids: CASRGPANYGYTF. For the CDR3, the DNA is TGTGCCAGCCGAGGCCCAGCGAACTATGGCTACACCTTC.

The gene calls are TRBV10-3 and TRBJ1-1, with D possibly matching TRBD1 (6 bases). The CDR3 loop spans 13 amino acids. Germline V gene sequence: CDR1 ENHRY, CDR2 SYGVKD. V lost 6 bases and J lost 6, with 14 bases in between. CDR3 loop: CAISETGSSEAFF. The CDR3 DNA follows: TGTGCCATCAGCGAAACAGGGAGCTCTGAAGCTTTCTTT.

The chain carries TRBV12-3 or TRBV12-4 and TRBJ1-4; TRBD1 matches at 9 bases. The junction had 9 bases not matched to a gene; V was cut back by 5 bases and J by 8 bases. The CDR3 covers 15 residues. The chain's CDR3 is CASSPSDRGGEKLFF. In DNA, the CDR3 is TGTGCCAGCAGTCCCTCGGACAGGGGAGGCGAAAAACTGTTTTTT.

The V and J genes are TRBV15 and TRBJ2-5; the match to TRBD2 covers 8 bases. CDR1 is LNHNV, CDR2 YYDKDF, per germline (reference sequence). The CDR3 is made up of 17 amino acids. V shed 0 bases and J 9 bases; nucleotides not matched to a gene: 15. DNA for the CDR3: TGTGCCACCAGCAGAGAACCCGTCGGGGGGGCAAGGCAGCCCCAGTACTTC. It yields the protein CATSREPVGGARQPQYF.

This clonotype was observed a few times. J is TRBJ2-5 and V is TRBV29-1, with 10 nucleotides matching TRBD2. V gave up 2 bases and J gave up 5 bases; unmatched junction bases: 14. Germline V CDR1 and CDR2: SQVTM, ANQGSEA. This CDR3 comprises 17 residues. CDR3: CSVEPGASGSGRETQYF. DNA of the CDR3: TGCAGCGTTGAACCGGGGGCTAGCGGGAGTGGGAGGGAGACCCAGTACTTC.

This clonotype turned up a few times. The V call is TRBV2, the J call TRBJ1-5; the D is unclear. This CDR3 comprises 11 residues. Germline values: CDR1 SNHLY, CDR2 FYNNEI. The V end lost 6 bases, the J end lost 7 bases, and 7 bases lay between the germline ends. The CDR3 DNA reads as TGTGCCAGCAGGGACGACCAGCCCCAGCATTTT. Translation: CASRDDQPQHF.

Only a few counts were recorded for this clonotype. A much bigger clone sits one base away, suggesting this may be a read error. The chain recombines TRBV19 with TRBJ2-2; 10 positions agree with TRBD2. In germline, CDR1 is LNHDA, CDR2 SQIVND (reference sequence). This CDR3 is 16 amino acids long. CDR3 DNA sequence: TGTGTCAGTAGTATGCGGAGCGGGAGGGATGCCGGGGAGCTGTTTTTT. It is translated as CVSSMRSGRDAGELFF.

This clonotype showed up many times. CDR3 protein: CSVVVSGGEIQETQYF. The CDR3 nucleotides are TGCAGCGTTGTTGTTAGCGGGGGAGAAATCCAAGAGACCCAGTACTTC. V gene TRBV29-1 combines with J gene TRBJ2-5; 9 bases are a match to TRBD2. Germline assignment: CDR1 SQVTM and CDR2 ANQGSEA. The trim removed 4 bases at V and 1 base at J, leaving 10 bases unmatched. The CDR3 extends over 16 amino acids.

In this sample, this clonotype turned up many times. The chain recombines TRBV19 with TRBJ2-5; D gene unclear. The length of the CDR3 is 12 residues. The V and J ends lost 7 bases and 5 bases respectively, with 11 bases between them. Germline V lookup: CDR1 LNHDA, CDR2 SQIVND (reference sequence). CDR3 protein: CASNQYGETQYF. The CDR3 region has the DNA TGTGCCAGTAACCAGTATGGGGAGACCCAGTACTTC. Together with reference TRBV19 and TRBJ2-5, the CDR3 gives the full variable domain: DGGITQSPKYLFRKEGQNVTLSCEQNLNHDAMYWYRQDPGQGLRLIYYSQIVNDFQKGDIAEGYSVSREKKESFPLTVTSAQKNPTAFYLCASNQYGETQYFGPGTRLLVL.

V gene TRBV7-9 combines with J gene TRBJ1-4; 10 nucleotides agree with TRBD1. CDR3 length: 15 residues. V lost 2 bases to trimming and J lost 7 bases; unmatched junction nucleotides: 4. Germline CDR1 is SEHNR and CDR2 is FQNEAQ (reference sequence). CDR3: CASSLQTGGREKLFF. As DNA, the CDR3 is TGTGCCAGCAGCTTACAGACAGGGGGCCGTGAAAAACTGTTTTTT. The complete variable domain, with remaining parts taken from reference TRBV7-9 and TRBJ1-4, reads DTGVSQNPRHKITKRGQNVTFRCDPISEHNRLYWYRQTLGQGPEFLTYFQNEAQLEKSRLLSDRFSAERPKGSFSTLEIQRTEQGDSAMYLCASSLQTGGREKLFFGSGTQLSVL.

Note on this clonotype: Mismatch with germline at one junction end may stem from a read error. The rearrangement links TRBV10-2 to TRBJ2-7; 8 bases are a match to TRBD1. Per germline, CDR1 WSHSY and CDR2 SAAADI. The CDR3 runs to 13 residues. The CDR3 nucleotides read TGCACCAGCAGTGAGACAGGGGACTACGAGCAGTACTTC. It codes for CTSSETGDYEQYF.

This clonotype was seen ten or more times. V and J are TRBV29-1 and TRBJ1-2; 11 bases line up with TRBD1. The CDR3 runs to 13 residues. V lost 6 bases and J lost 3; bases outside the gene matches: 3. Germline V gives CDR1 SQVTM, CDR2 ANQGSEA. This chain's CDR3 is CSVRTGGYYGYTF. The CDR3 DNA reads as TGCAGCGTACGGACAGGGGGCTACTATGGCTACACCTTC. The full variable domain, its missing parts supplied by reference TRBV29-1 and TRBJ1-2, is SAVISQKPSRDICQRGTSLTIQCQVDSQVTMMFWYRQQPGQSLTLIATANQGSEATYESGFVIDKFPISRPNLTFSTLTVSNMSPEDSSIYLCSVRTGGYYGYTFGSGTRLTVV.

The gene calls are TRBV10-3 and TRBJ2-5; D may be TRBD1 or TRBD2 (5 bases each). Germline V gives CDR1 ENHRY, CDR2 SYGVKD. Trimming took 9 bases from V and 4 from J, leaving 15 bases between them. The CDR3 has 13 residues. CDR3 sequence: CAMGRGAGETQYF. In DNA, the CDR3 is TGTGCCATGGGACGTGGGGCGGGAGAGACCCAGTACTTC.

This clonotype was detected only a few times. The J gene is TRBJ1-1, the V gene TRBV7-9; 7 nucleotides agree with TRBD1. CDR3 length: 13 residues. V gave up 4 bases and J gave up 10 bases; unmatched junction bases: 9. Germline lookup yields CDR1 SEHNR and CDR2 FQNEAQ (reference sequence). The CDR3 is CASSSRQGYGAFF. In nucleotides, the CDR3 is TGTGCCAGCAGCTCCCGACAGGGTTATGGAGCTTTCTTT.

This clonotype was seen only a few times. J is TRBJ1-1 and V is TRBV10-3; D gene ambiguous. Germline assignment: CDR1 ENHRY and CDR2 SYGVKD. CDR3 length: 13 residues. Trimming stripped 10 bases from V and 3 bases from J, with 15 bases between. CDR3 sequence (DNA): TGTGCCACCACAGCGTTGGGGTACACTGAAGCTTTCTTT. Translated: CATTALGYTEAFF.

This clonotype counts as medium-sized. The rearrangement links TRBV7-9 to TRBJ1-1, with 9 bases aligning to TRBD1. The germline gives CDR1 SEHNR, CDR2 FQNEAQ (reference sequence). With 7 bases clipped from V and 10 bases from J, the junction kept 10 bases outside the gene matches. CDR3 length: 13 amino acids. The CDR3 sequence is CASNVGQGYGAFF. The CDR3 DNA sequence: TGTGCCAGCAACGTGGGACAGGGTTATGGAGCTTTCTTT.

As for this clonotype: One end of the junction does not line up with germline, which may come from a read error. The CDR3 DNA follows: TGTGCCAGCAGGGAAGGGACAGGGGAAGGGAACACTGAAGCTTTCTTT. Protein: CASREGTGEGNTEAFF. The gene calls are TRBV2 and TRBJ1-1, with 10 bases lining up with TRBD1. Germline V gene sequence: CDR1 SNHLY, CDR2 FYNNEI. CDR3 length: 16 amino acids.

In regard to this clonotype: Because it lacks the conserved phenylalanine or tryptophan at the end, this CDR3 is likely a read error. The limits of the CDR3 on the DNA are not certain, so only TCRdb's listed CDR3 is given. This chain uses TRBV12-3 or TRBV12-4 with TRBJ1-3; the table assigns TRBD1, which was not confirmed against the DNA. The CDR3 is made up of 10 amino acids, end residues included. This CDR3 is CASSSGTGDT.

The chain has TRBV6-1 and TRBJ1-1, with D unclear. CDR1 is MNHNS, CDR2 SASEGT, per germline. This CDR3 has 10 amino acids. V shed 7 bases and J shed 7 bases, with 7 bases lying between them. The CDR3 sequence: CASIRGEAFF. The CDR3 DNA is TGTGCCAGCATTCGAGGTGAAGCTTTCTTT.

This chain connects TRBV7-3 to TRBJ2-7, with a possible D match to TRBD1 (5 bases). The CDR3 spans 13 residues. The V gene's germline CDR1 is SGHTA and CDR2 FQGTGA. Trimming stripped 2 bases from V and 3 bases from J, with 8 bases between. The CDR3 DNA is TGTGCCAGCAGCTTACAGGGTAACTACGAGCAGTACTTC. Translation: CASSLQGNYEQYF.